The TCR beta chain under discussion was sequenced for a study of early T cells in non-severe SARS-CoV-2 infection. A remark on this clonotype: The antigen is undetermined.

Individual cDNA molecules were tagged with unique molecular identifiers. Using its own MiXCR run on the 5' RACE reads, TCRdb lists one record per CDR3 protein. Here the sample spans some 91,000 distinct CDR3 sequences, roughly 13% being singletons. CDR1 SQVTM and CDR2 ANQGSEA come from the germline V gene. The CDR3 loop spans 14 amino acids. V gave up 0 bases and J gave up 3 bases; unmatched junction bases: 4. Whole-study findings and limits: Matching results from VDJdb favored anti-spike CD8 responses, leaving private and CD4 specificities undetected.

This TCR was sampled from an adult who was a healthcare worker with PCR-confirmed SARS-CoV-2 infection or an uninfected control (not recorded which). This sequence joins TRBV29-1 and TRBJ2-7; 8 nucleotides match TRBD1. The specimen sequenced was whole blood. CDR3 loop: CSVEDRTGNYEQYF. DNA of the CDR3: TGCAGCGTTGAAGATCGGACAGGGAACTACGAGCAGTACTTC.